This T cell receptor beta chain was retrieved from a study of T cells in Graves' hyperthyroidism and ophthalmopathy. The V and J ends lost 11 bases and 2 bases respectively, with 13 bases between them. Per the germline V gene, CDR1 is MNHNS and CDR2 is SASEGT. The CDR3 spans 13 residues. This clonotype showed up just a few times. The antigen is not known. It was RNA transcripts that yielded the amplified TCR beta CDR3 regions. HTBI primers drove first-round RT-PCR of the TCR CDR3. TCRdb itself ran the multiplex PCR reads through MiXCR, one entry per CDR3 protein. The sample records about 380,000 distinct CDR3 sequences, about 18% being singletons. Patients having uncontrolled infection, another autoimmune disease, pregnancy or lactation were not included. Orbital computed tomography and thyroid ultrasound, together with serum TRAb and thyroxine and clinical symptoms, were used for diagnoses. Study-level points and caveats: Appearing also in blood were most of the thyroid clonotypes expanded above 0.001.

J is TRBJ2-1 and V is TRBV6-1; weak D call: TRBD2 (6 bases). Sequenced input: blood. This clonotype originated in a man aged 18 to 29 with Graves' ophthalmopathy. This CDR3 is CARGKYPYNEQFF. For the CDR3, the DNA is TGTGCCCGCGGGAAGTACCCCTACAATGAGCAGTTCTTC.